What follows describes a single T cell receptor (beta chain). Sequencing was performed with immunoSEQ multiplex PCR; in TCRdb, only in-frame clones are kept and a portion is missing. The data hold some 70,000 clones, with roughly four fifths observed a single time. These data originate in a study of blood T cell repertoires in COVID-19. This CDR3 region has 14 residues. The V and J ends lost 4 bases and 3 bases respectively, with 11 bases between them. Germline CDR1 and CDR2: SGDLS and YYNGEE. The receptor was derived from a woman in her fifties or sixties with acute or convalescent COVID-19. The gene calls are TRBV9 and TRBJ1-3; perhaps TRBD1 as D (5 bases). The specimen sequenced was peripheral blood. CDR3 bases: TGTGCCAGCAGCCGCGGGAGGGGTGGAAACACCATATATTTT. Its protein product is CASSRGRGGNTIYF.